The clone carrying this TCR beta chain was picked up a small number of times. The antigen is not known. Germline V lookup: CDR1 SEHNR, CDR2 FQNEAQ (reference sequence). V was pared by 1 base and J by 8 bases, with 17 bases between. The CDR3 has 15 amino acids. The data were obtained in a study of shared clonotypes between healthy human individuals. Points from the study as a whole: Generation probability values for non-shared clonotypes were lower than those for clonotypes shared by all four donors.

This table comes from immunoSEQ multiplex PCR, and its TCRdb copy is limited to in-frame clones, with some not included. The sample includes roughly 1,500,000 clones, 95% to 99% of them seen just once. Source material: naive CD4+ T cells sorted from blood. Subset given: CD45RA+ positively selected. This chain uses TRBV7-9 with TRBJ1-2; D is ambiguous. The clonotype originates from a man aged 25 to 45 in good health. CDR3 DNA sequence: TGTGCCAGCAGCTTAGAATTAACCCTTGTGACGGGCTACACCTTC. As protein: CASSLELTLVTGYTF.